These T cell receptor beta chains were read from a single sample in a study of T cells in Graves' hyperthyroidism and ophthalmopathy. MiXCR was run by TCRdb on the multiplex PCR reads, yielding one entry per CDR3 protein. This repertoire shows hundreds of thousands of distinct CDR3 sequences, 14% to 15% found once; its top ten account for about 31%. The sequencing sample was made of blood. All receptors derive from a woman aged 25 to 39 with Graves' hyperthyroidism. Both conserved end residues are part of each CDR3. The D gene is left open where the match is weak. Clone size is shown for a subset of rows, as once, few, many or a class of expanded clone.

>TRBV20-1|TRBJ1-2|-|-
TGCAGTGCTCAGAGAAGATCTAACTATGGCTACACCTTC
CSAQRRSNYGYTF
>TRBV6-1|TRBJ1-5|TRBD1|-
TGTGCCAGCAGCCCCGGGACAGGGGATAGGAAGCCCCAGCATTTT
CASSPGTGDRKPQHF
>TRBV28|TRBJ2-1|TRBD2|-
TGTGCCACCAGTGATCCCGGGACTAGCGGAAACAATGAGCAGTTCTTC
CATSDPGTSGNNEQFF
>TRBV7-3|TRBJ2-4|TRBD1|-
TGTGCCAGCAGCCGGGGGACAGGGGACATTCAGTACTTC
CASSRGTGDIQYF
>TRBV20-1|TRBJ2-1|TRBD1|few
TGCAGTGCAGACGCAGGCCAGGGGGCCTACAATGAGCAGTTCTTC
CSADAGQGAYNEQFF
>TRBV15|TRBJ1-2|TRBD1|-
TGTGCCACCAGCAGAGTAACAGGGGTGGGAGACTATGGCTACACCTTC
CATSRVTGVGDYGYTF
>TRBV28|TRBJ1-2|-|many
TGTGCCAGCAGTTTGGGGACAAACTATGGCTACACCTTC
CASSLGTNYGYTF
>TRBV20-1|TRBJ2-7|TRBD1|-
TGCAGTGCTAGAGCTGGACAGGAGCTCTACGAGCAGTACTTC
CSARAGQELYEQYF
>TRBV28|TRBJ2-7|TRBD2|many
TGTGCCAGCAGTAGCGGGCGGCGGGAGGTGGGGGAGCAGTACTTC
CASSSGRREVGEQYF
>TRBV19|TRBJ1-2|-|-
TGTGCCAGTAATCCCAGGGACTTCGATGGCTACACCTTC
CASNPRDFDGYTF
>TRBV7-6|TRBJ2-1|TRBD2|-
TGTGCCAGCAGCCTATTAGCGGGAGGAGGGGACAATGAGCAGTTCTTC
CASSLLAGGGDNEQFF